The clone carrying this T cell receptor (beta chain) appeared a single time. The method was immunoSEQ multiplex PCR; TCRdb's version includes in-frame clones alone and lacks a portion of them. The sample lists fewer than 55,000 clones, around 90% seen once, with about 0.5% in the top ten. The data stem from a study of T cell changes during pregnancy in multiple sclerosis. The sequenced sample was CD4+ T cells from peripheral blood mononuclear cells, obtained in the third trimester of pregnancy. This clonotype originated in a female donor with multiple sclerosis, enrolled in a pregnancy study.

CDR3 sequence (DNA): TGTGCCAGCAGCCAAGACCCCATAGCGGGAGGCTCGGCCGGGGAGCTGTTTTTT. As protein: CASSQDPIAGGSAGELFF. This chain uses TRBV4-2 with TRBJ2-2; the match to TRBD2 covers 10 bases. The CDR3 has 18 amino acids. J was trimmed by 6 bases and V by 0 bases; bases with no gene match: 10. Germline CDR1 reads LGHNA; CDR2 reads YNFKEQ.